This T cell receptor (beta chain) was captured in a study of T cells in localized non-small cell lung cancer. Study-wide results and limits: The highest T cell clonality was in uninvolved adjacent lung, above tumor.

In regard to this clone: Its antigen is not known.

With 3 bases removed from V and 0 bases from J, the gap between germline ends came to 5 bases. The germline V gene has CDR1 MDHEN and CDR2 SYDVKM. The CDR3 length is 13 residues. Profiling relied on immunoSEQ multiplex PCR, and the TCRdb table lists in-frame clones only, not all of them. The sample yields 1,400 or so clones, 20% seen once. The origin of this receptor is a male donor aged 60 or over with stage I squamous cell lung carcinoma. Sequenced here: normal lung tissue next to the tumor, sampled before any cancer treatment. J is TRBJ2-5 and V is TRBV28, with D hard to call. CDR3 in amino acids: CASSFRYQETQYF. In DNA, the CDR3 is TGTGCCAGCAGTTTCAGGTACCAAGAGACCCAGTACTTC.